This T cell receptor (beta chain) was recovered during a study of blood T cell repertoires in COVID-19. The assay was immunoSEQ multiplex PCR, and TCRdb's table has in-frame clones only and misses some. The sample includes about 270,000 clones, 85% of them seen just once. V was shortened by 2 bases and J by 5 bases, with 10 bases between the two germline ends. This CDR3 comprises 14 residues. Germline CDR1 reads KGHSH; CDR2 reads LQKENI. The sequenced material came from peripheral blood. The source is a human donor in a cohort sampled during active COVID-19. The rearrangement links TRBV18 to TRBJ2-4, with D possibly being TRBD2 (5 bases). The CDR3 DNA reads TGTGCCAGCTCACCAAGGACTCAAGAAAACATTCAGTACTTC. It specifies CASSPRTQENIQYF.